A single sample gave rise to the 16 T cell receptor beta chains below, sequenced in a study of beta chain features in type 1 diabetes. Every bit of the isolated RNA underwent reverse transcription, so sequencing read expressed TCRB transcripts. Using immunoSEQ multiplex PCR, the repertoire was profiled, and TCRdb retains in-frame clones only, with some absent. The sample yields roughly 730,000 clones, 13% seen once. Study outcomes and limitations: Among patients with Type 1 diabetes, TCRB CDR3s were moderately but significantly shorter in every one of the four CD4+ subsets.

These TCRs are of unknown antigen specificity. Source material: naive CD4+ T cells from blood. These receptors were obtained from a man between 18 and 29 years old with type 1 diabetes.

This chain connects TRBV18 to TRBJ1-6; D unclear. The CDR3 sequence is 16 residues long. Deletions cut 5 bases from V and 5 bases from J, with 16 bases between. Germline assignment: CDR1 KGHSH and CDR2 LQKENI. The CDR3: CASSVRSLGNNSPLHF. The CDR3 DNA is TGTGCCAGCTCAGTCAGATCGCTGGGCAATAATTCACCCCTCCACTTT.

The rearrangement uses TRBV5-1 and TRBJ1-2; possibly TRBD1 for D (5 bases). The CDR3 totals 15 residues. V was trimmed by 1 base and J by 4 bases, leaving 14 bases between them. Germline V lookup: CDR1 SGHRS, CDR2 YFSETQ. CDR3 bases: TGCGCCAGCAGCTTGCAAGACAGCTTTAGCTATGGCTACACCTTC. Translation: CASSLQDSFSYGYTF.

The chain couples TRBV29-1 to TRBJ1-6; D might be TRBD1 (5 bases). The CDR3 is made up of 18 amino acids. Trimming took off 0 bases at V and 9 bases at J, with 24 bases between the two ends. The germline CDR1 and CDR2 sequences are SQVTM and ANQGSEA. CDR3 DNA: TGCAGCGTTGAAGATGAGGCGGGACGGGGGTCCTCTAGTTCACCCCTCCACTTT. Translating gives CSVEDEAGRGSSSSPLHF.

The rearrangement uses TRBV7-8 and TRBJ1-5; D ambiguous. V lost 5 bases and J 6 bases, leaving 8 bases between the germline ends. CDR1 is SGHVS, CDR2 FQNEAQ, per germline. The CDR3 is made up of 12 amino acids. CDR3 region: CASSSGRQPQHF. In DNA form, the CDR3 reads TGTGCCAGCAGCAGCGGTCGTCAGCCCCAGCATTTT.

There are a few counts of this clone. CDR3 loop: CAWQQGDTEAFF. CDR3 nucleotides: TGTGCCTGGCAACAGGGGGACACTGAAGCTTTCTTT. The chain couples TRBV30 to TRBJ1-1; TRBD1 agrees at 8 bases. The CDR3 length is 12 residues. Trimming removed 5 bases from V and 3 bases from J; junction bases left unmatched: 2. In germline, CDR1 is GTSNPN, CDR2 SVGIG (reference sequence).

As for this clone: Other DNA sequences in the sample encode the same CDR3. The CDR3 sequence is CASSRTDTEAFF. Written as DNA, the CDR3 is TGTGCCAGCAGTCGGACAGACACTGAAGCTTTCTTT. The chain employs TRBV7-9 and TRBJ1-1, with D possibly TRBD1 on 6 matching bases. The V end was cut by 6 bases, the J end by 3 bases, with 8 bases between. Per germline, CDR1 SEHNR and CDR2 FQNEAQ (reference sequence). The CDR3 totals 12 residues.

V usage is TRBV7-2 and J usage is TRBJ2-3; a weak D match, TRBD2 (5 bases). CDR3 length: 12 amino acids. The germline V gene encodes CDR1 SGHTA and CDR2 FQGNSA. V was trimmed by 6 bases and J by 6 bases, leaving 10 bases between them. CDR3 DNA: TGTGCCAGCAGATACACGGGGGATACGCAGTATTTT. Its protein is CASRYTGDTQYF.

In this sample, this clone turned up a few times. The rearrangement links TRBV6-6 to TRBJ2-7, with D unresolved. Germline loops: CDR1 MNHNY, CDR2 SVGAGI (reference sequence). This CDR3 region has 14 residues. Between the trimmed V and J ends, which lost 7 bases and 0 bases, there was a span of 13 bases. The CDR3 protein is CASTETVSSYEQYF. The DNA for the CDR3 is TGTGCCAGCACCGAAACGGTTAGCTCCTACGAGCAGTACTTC.

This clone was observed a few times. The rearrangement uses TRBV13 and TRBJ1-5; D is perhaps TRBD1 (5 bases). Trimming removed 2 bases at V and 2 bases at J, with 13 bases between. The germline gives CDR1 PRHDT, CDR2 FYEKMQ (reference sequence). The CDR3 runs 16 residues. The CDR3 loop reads CASSLRGPSGNQPQHF. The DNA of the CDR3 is TGTGCCAGCAGCTTAAGGGGTCCGTCGGGCAATCAGCCCCAGCATTTT. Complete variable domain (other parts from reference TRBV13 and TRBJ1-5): AAGVIQSPRHLIKEKRETATLKCYPIPRHDTVYWYQQGPGQDPQFLISFYEKMQSDKGSIPDRFSAQQFSDYHSELNMSSLELGDSALYFCASSLRGPSGNQPQHFGDGTRLSIL.

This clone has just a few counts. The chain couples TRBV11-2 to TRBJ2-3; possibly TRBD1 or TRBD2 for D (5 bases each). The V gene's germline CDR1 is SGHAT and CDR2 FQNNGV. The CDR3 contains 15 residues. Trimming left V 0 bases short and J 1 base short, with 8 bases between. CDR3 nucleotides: TGTGCCAGCAGCTTAGATGGGACGGGCACAGATACGCAGTATTTT. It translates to CASSLDGTGTDTQYF.

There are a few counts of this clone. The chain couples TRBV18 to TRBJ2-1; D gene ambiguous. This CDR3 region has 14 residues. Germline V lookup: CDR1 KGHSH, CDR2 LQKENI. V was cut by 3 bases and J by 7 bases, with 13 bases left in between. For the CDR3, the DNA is TGTGCCAGCTCACCCCTGGACGAACTAAATGAGCAGTTCTTC. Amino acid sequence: CASSPLDELNEQFF.

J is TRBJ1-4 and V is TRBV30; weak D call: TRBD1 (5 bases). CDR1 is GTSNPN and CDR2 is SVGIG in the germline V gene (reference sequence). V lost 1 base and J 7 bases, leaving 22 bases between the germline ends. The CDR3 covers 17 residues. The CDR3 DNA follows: TGTGCCTGGAGTGGCCCCGGGACGGCGAAAGGAAGTGAAAAACTGTTTTTT. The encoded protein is CAWSGPGTAKGSEKLFF.

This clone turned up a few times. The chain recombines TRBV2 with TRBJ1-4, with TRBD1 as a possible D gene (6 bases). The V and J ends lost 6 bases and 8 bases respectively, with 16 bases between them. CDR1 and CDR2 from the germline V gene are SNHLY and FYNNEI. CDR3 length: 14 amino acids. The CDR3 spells CASSSQGLYEKLFF. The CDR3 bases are TGTGCCAGCAGCTCGCAGGGGTTATACGAAAAACTGTTTTTT.

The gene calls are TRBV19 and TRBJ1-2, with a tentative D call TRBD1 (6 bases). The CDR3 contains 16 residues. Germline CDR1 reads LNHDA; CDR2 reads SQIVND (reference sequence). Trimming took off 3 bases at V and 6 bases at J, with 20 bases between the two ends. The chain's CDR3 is CASSMGTTGLIDGYTF. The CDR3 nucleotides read TGTGCCAGTAGTATGGGGACGACAGGCTTGATTGATGGCTACACCTTC.

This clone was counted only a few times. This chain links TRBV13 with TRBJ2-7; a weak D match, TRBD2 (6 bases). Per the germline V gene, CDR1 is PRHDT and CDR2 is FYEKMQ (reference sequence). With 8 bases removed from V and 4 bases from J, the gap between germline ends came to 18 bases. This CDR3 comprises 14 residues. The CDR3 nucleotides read TGTGCCAGCTCCCCGGCGGGGCCTACTTACGAGCAGTACTTC. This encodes CASSPAGPTYEQYF.

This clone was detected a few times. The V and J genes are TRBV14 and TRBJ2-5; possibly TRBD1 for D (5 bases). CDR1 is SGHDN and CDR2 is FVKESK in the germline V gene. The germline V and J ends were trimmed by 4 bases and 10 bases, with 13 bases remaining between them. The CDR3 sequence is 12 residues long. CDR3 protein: CASSLGRGDQYF. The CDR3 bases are TGTGCCAGCAGCCTGGGTAGGGGTGACCAGTACTTC.